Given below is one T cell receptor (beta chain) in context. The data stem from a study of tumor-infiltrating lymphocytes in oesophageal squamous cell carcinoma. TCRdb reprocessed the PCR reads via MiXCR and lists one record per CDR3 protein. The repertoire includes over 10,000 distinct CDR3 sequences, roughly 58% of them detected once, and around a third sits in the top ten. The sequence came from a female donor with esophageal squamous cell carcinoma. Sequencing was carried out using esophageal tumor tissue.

The CDR3 nucleotides are TGTGCCAGCAGCTTTCAGTCGTACAATGAGCAGTACTTC. It specifies CASSFQSYNEQYF. V usage is TRBV7-6 and J usage is TRBJ2-5; D is unclear. This CDR3 has 13 residues. Germline values: CDR1 SGHVS, CDR2 FNYEAQ. V was trimmed by 3 bases and J by 11 bases, leaving 16 bases between them.